This T cell receptor (beta chain) was profiled in a study of T cell repertoires in cytomegalovirus infection. Overall study: CMV epitopes, recently identified HLA-C-restricted and well-studied HLA-B-restricted, were used. TCR beta signatures that were public indicated CMV infection and matching HLA type. Overall study findings and caveats: Predominance within the ex vivo response was attributable to HLA-C-restricted CMV-specific TCR beta clonotypes. Summed frequency of shared TCR beta families picked out CMV carriers who also had the relevant HLA.

This clonotype was counted at least ten times. The antigen is not known. TCRdb re-analysed the reads in MiXCR, keeping a single row per CDR3 protein. Here the sample spans some 920,000 distinct CDR3 sequences, 25% to 40% being singletons. The sequences come from cultured CD8+ T cells from PBMCs, collected from culture after CMV antigen stimulation. This receptor was taken from a human donor in good health (CMV status not recorded). Some clones in this sample may be carry-over from other donors' samples.

The CDR3 DNA reads TGTGCCAGCAGCTTAGACCCGGACAGGGGAAACACCGGGGAGCTGTTTTTT. It yields the protein CASSLDPDRGNTGELFF. This sequence joins TRBV7-2 and TRBJ2-2; 9 bases map to TRBD1. Losses at the gene ends were 1 base for V and 2 bases for J; bases not matched to a gene: 5. This CDR3 comprises 17 residues. The germline V gene has CDR1 SGHTA and CDR2 FQGNSA.